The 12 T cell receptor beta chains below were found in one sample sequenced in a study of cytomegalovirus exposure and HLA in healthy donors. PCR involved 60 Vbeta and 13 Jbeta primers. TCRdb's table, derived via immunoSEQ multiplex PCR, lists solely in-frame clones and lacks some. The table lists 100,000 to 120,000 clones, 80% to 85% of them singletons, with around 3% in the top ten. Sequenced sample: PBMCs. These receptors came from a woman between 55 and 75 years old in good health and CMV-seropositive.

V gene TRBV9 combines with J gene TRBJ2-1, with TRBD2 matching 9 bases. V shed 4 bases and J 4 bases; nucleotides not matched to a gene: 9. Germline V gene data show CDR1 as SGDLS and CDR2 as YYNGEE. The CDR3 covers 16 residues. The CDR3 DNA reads TGTGCCAGCAGCTCCTCCGTAGCGGGAGCATACAATGAGCAGTTCTTC. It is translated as CASSSSVAGAYNEQFF.

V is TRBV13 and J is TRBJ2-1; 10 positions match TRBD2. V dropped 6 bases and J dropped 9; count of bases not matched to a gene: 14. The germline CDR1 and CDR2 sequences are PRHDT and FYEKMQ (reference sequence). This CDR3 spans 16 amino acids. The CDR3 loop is CASSLASGLAPSEQFF. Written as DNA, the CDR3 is TGTGCCAGCAGTCTAGCGTCGGGACTAGCGCCATCTGAGCAGTTCTTC.

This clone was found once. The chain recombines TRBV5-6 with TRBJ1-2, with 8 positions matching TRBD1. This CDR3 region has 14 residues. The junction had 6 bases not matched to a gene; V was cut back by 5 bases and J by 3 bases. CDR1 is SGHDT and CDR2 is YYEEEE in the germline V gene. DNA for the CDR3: TGTGCCAGCAGTAAACAGGGGGACGACTATGGCTACACCTTC. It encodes CASSKQGDDYGYTF.

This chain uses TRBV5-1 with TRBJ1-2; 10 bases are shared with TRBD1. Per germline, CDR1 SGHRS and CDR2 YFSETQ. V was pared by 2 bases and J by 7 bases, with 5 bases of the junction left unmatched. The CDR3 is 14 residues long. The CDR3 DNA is TGCGCCAGCAGCTTAGGACAGGGGGTTTCTGGCTACACCTTC. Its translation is CASSLGQGVSGYTF.

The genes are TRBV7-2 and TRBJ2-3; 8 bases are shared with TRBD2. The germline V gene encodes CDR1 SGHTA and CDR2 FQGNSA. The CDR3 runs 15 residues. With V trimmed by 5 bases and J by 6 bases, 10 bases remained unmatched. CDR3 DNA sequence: TGTGCCAGCAGCCTAAGCGGGAGTTCGTCGGATACGCAGTATTTT. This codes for CASSLSGSSSDTQYF.

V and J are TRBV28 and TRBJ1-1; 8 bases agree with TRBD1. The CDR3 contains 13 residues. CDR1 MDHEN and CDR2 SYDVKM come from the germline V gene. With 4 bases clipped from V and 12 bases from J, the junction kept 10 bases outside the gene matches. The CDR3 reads CASSSGQGSRTFF. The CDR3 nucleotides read TGTGCCAGCAGTTCAGGACAGGGAAGTCGTACTTTCTTT.

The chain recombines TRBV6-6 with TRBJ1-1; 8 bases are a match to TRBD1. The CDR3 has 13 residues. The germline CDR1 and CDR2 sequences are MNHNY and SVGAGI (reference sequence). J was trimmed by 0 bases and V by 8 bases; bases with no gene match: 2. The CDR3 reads CASDRGMNTEAFF. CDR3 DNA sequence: TGTGCCAGCGACAGGGGAATGAACACTGAAGCTTTCTTT.

CDR3 nucleotide sequence: TGCGCCAGCAGCACGGACAGCTTCTCCTACGAGCAGTACTTC. Translating gives CASSTDSFSYEQYF. The chain joins TRBV5-1 to TRBJ2-7; tentatively, D is TRBD1 (6 bases). Trimming pared 4 bases from V and 0 bases from J, leaving 11 bases between. The CDR3 runs to 14 residues. The germline CDR1 and CDR2 sequences are SGHRS and YFSETQ. The whole variable domain, remainder taken from reference TRBV5-1 and TRBJ2-7, is KAGVTQTPRYLIKTRGQQVTLSCSPISGHRSVSWYQQTPGQGLQFLFEYFSETQRNKGNFPGRFSGRQFSNSRSEMNVSTLELGDSALYLCASSTDSFSYEQYFGPGTRLTVT.

The CDR3 protein is CASSLSQDNEKLFF. Here the CDR3 DNA reads TGTGCCAGCAGTTTATCGCAGGATAATGAAAAACTGTTTTTT. The rearrangement uses TRBV28 and TRBJ1-4; D is uncertain. This CDR3 spans 14 amino acids. The V and J ends lost 1 base and 4 bases respectively, with 7 bases between them. Germline CDR1 and CDR2: MDHEN and SYDVKM.

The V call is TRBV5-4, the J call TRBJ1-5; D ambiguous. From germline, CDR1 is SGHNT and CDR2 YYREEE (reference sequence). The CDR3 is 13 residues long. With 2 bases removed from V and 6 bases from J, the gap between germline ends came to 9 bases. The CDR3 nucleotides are TGTGCCAGCAGCTTCGAGAGCGGTCAGCCCCAGCATTTT. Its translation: CASSFESGQPQHF. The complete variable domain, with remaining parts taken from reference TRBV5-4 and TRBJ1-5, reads ETGVTQSPTHLIKTRGQQVTLRCSSQSGHNTVSWYQQALGQGPQFIFQYYREEENGRGNFPPRFSGLQFPNYSSELNVNALELDDSALYLCASSFESGQPQHFGDGTRLSIL.

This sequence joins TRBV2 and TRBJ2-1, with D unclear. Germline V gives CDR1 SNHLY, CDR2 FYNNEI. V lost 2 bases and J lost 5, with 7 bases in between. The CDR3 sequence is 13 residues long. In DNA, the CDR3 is TGTGCCAGCAGTGAACGTCAGAACAATGAGCAGTTCTTC. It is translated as CASSERQNNEQFF.

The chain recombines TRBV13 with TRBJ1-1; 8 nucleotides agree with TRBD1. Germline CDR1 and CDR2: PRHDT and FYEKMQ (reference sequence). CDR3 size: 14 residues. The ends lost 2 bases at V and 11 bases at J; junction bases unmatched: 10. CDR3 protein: CASSLRTGRPGAFF. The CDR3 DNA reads TGTGCCAGCAGCTTAAGGACAGGGCGCCCGGGCGCTTTCTTT. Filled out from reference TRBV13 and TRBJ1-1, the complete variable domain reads AAGVIQSPRHLIKEKRETATLKCYPIPRHDTVYWYQQGPGQDPQFLISFYEKMQSDKGSIPDRFSAQQFSDYHSELNMSSLELGDSALYFCASSLRTGRPGAFFGQGTRLTVV.